The subject of this entry is one T cell receptor (beta chain). Its antigen remains unknown. With 60 Vbeta and 13 Jbeta primers, the PCR was carried out. Authors' processing steps: The count from a later analysis was about 80 million unique TCR beta chains, approximately 9.9 million of them shared. Clones were sequenced by immunoSEQ multiplex PCR, and TCRdb holds only the in-frame ones, with some missing. The V and J calls and clone size are taken from that table; D and trimming were inferred from the DNA. The data hold some 74,000 clones, with over 60% observed a single time. The CDR3 loop spans 16 amino acids. V shed 0 bases, J shed 15 bases, and the junction held 13 bases outside the gene matches. The germline gives CDR1 LGHNA, CDR2 YNFKEQ. These data come from a study of cytomegalovirus exposure and HLA in healthy donors. General study results and limits: Some V segments, including TRBV6-2 and TRBV6-3, were excluded as indistinguishable.

This receptor was taken from a male donor in good health and CMV-seronegative. The chain couples TRBV4-2 to TRBJ2-1; 11 bases map to TRBD2. Source material: PBMCs. The CDR3 region has the DNA TGTGCCAGCAGCCAAGATCGACGGTTAGCGGGAGGGCCGGGGTTCTTC. This encodes CASSQDRRLAGGPGFF.